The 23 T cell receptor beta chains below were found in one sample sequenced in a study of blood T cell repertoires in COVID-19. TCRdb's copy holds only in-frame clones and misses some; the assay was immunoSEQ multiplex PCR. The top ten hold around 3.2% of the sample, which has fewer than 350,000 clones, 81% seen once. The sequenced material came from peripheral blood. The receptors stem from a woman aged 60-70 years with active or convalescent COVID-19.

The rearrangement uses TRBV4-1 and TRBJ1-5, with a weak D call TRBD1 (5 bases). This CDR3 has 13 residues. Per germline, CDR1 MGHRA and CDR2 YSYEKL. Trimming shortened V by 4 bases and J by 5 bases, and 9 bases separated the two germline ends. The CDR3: CASSPPGDQPQHF. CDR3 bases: TGCGCCAGCAGCCCGCCGGGGGATCAGCCCCAGCATTTT.

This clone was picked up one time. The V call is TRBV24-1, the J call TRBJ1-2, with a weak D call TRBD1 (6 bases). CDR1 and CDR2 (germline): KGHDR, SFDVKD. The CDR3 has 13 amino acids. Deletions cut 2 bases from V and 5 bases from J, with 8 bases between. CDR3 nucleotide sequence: TGTGCCACCAGTGATTCACAGGGTTATGGCTACACCTTC. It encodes CATSDSQGYGYTF.

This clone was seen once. The CDR3 is CASSPAGGAPDTQYF. The CDR3 coding sequence is TGTGCCAGCAGCCCAGCGGGGGGTGCTCCAGATACGCAGTATTTT. The V and J genes are TRBV13 and TRBJ2-3; 9 bases agree with TRBD2. Trimming cost V 5 bases and J 4 bases; bases outside gene matches: 7. Germline V gene lookup returns CDR1 PRHDT and CDR2 FYEKMQ (reference sequence). This CDR3 is built from 15 residues.

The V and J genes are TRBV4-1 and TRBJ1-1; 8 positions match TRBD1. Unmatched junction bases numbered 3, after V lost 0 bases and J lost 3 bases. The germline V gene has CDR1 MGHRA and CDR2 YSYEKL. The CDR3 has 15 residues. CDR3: CASSQEDRAYTEAFF. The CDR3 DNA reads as TGCGCCAGCAGCCAAGAGGACAGGGCGTACACTGAAGCTTTCTTT.

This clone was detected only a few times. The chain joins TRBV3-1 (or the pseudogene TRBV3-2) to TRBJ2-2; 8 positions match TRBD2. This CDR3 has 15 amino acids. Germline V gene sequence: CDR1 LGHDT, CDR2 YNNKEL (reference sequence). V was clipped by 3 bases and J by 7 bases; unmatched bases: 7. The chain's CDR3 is CASSHSSGGGGELFF. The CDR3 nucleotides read TGTGCCAGCAGCCATTCAAGCGGGGGAGGCGGGGAGCTGTTTTTT.

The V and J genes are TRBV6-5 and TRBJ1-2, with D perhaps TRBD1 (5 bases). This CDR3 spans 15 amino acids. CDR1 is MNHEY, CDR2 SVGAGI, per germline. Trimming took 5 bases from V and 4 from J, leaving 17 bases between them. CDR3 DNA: TGTGCCAGCAGTACCCCCCGGGGGGATTTCTATGGCTACACCTTC. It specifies CASSTPRGDFYGYTF.

For the CDR3, the DNA is TGCGCCAGCAGCCAGGACAGGGCGAGAGGACAGCCCCAGCATTTT. Protein product: CASSQDRARGQPQHF. The chain recombines TRBV4-1 with TRBJ1-5, with 8 bases fitting TRBD1. Germline CDR1 and CDR2: MGHRA and YSYEKL. With V trimmed by 3 bases and J by 7 bases, 8 bases remained unmatched. CDR3 length: 15 amino acids.

The CDR3 spells CASSQRTDSGNTIYF. The DNA for the CDR3 is TGTGCCAGCTCACAGAGGACAGACTCTGGAAACACCATATATTTT. The chain has TRBV18 and TRBJ1-3, with D possibly matching TRBD1 (6 bases). V gave up 4 bases and J gave up 0 bases, with 10 bases separating them. CDR1 is KGHSH, CDR2 LQKENI, per germline. CDR3 length: 15 amino acids.

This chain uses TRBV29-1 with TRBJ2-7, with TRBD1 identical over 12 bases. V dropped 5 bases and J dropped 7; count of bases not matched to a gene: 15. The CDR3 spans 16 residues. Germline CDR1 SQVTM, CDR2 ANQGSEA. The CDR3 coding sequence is TGCAGCGTTCTTCTTTTGGGGGACAGGGGGCTGGAAGAGCAGTACTTC. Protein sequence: CSVLLLGDRGLEEQYF.

Here the CDR3 reads CASRTGGDTEAFF. CDR3 in DNA: TGTGCCAGTAGGACAGGGGGGGACACTGAAGCTTTCTTT. This chain joins TRBV19 and TRBJ1-1; 9 bases agree with TRBD1. Germline loops: CDR1 LNHDA, CDR2 SQIVND (reference sequence). The CDR3 extends over 13 amino acids. After removal of 6 bases from V and 3 bases from J, the junction contained 2 bases not matched to a gene. Supplemented by reference TRBV19 and TRBJ1-1, the full variable domain reads DGGITQSPKYLFRKEGQNVTLSCEQNLNHDAMYWYRQDPGQGLRLIYYSQIVNDFQKGDIAEGYSVSREKKESFPLTVTSAQKNPTAFYLCASRTGGDTEAFFGQGTRLTVV.

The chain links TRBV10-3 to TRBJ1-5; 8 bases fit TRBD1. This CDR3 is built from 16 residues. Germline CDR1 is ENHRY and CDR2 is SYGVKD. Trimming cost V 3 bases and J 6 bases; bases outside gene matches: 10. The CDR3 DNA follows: TGTGCCATCAGTGACAGAGGGACAGGTCATTCTCAGCCCCAGCATTTT. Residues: CAISDRGTGHSQPQHF.

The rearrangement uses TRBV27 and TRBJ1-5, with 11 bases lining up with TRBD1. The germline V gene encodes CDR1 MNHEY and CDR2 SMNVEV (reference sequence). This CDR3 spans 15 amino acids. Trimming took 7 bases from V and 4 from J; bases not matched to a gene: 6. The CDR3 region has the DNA TGTGCCAGCAAGGTCGGACAGGGGGCGAATCAGCCCCAGCATTTT. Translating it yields CASKVGQGANQPQHF.

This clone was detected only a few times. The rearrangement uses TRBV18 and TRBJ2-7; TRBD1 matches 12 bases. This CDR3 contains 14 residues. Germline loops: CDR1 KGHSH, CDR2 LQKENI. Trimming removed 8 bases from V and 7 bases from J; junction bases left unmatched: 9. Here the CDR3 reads CASGLGQGAGEQYF. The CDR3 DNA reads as TGTGCCAGCGGGCTGGGACAGGGGGCCGGGGAGCAGTACTTC. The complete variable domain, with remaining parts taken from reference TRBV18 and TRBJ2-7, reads NAGVMQNPRHLVRRRGQEARLRCSPMKGHSHVYWYRQLPEEGLKFMVYLQKENIIDESGMPKERFSAEFPKEGPSILRIQQVVRGDSAAYFCASGLGQGAGEQYFGPGTRLTVT.

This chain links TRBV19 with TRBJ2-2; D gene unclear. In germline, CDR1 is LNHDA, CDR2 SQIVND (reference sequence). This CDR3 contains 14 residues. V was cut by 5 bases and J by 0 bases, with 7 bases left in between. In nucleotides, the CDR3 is TGTGCCAGTAGTGGCCTAGCGAACACCGGGGAGCTGTTTTTT. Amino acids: CASSGLANTGELFF.

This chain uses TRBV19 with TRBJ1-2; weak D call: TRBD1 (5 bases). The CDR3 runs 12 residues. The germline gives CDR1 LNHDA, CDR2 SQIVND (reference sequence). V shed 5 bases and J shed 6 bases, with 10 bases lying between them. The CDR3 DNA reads TGTGCCAGTAGTGGGGACTTGCATGGCTACACCTTC. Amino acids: CASSGDLHGYTF.

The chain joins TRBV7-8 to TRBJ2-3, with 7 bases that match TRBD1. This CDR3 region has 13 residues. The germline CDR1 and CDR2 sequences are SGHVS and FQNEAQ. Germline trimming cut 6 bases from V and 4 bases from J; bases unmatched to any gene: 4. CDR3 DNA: TGTGCCAGCAGTCAAGGGGGCCCAGATACGCAGTATTTT. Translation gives CASSQGGPDTQYF.

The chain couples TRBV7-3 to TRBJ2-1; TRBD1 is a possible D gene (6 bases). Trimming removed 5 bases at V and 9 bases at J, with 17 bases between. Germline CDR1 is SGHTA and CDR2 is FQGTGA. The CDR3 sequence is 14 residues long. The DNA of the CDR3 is TGTGCCAGCAGCCCCCCCAGGGCCAGGGGTGAGCAGTTCTTC. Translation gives CASSPPRARGEQFF.

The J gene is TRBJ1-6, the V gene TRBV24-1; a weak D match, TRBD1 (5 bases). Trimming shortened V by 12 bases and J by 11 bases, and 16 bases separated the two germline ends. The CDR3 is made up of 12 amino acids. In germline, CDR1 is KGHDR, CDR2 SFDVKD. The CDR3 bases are TGTGCCGCACACAGGACGGCCGCACCCCTCCACTTT. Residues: CAAHRTAAPLHF.

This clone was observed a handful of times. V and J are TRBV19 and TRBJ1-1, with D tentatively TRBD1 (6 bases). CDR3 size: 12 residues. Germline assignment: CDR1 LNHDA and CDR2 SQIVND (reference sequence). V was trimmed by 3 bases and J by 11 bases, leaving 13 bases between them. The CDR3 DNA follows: TGTGCCAGTAGTATGGACAGTTCGAGCGCTTTCTTT. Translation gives CASSMDSSSAFF.

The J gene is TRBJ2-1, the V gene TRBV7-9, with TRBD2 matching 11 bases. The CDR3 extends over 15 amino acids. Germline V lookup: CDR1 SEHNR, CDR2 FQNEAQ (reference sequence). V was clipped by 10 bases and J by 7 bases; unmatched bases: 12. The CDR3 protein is CAIAQTSGVSNEQFF. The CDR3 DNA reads TGTGCCATCGCCCAGACTAGCGGGGTATCAAATGAGCAGTTCTTC.

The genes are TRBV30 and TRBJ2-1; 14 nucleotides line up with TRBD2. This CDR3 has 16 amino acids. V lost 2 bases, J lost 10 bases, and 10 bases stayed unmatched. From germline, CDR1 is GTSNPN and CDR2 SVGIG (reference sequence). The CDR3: CAWSTGTSGGYLEQFF. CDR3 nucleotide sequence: TGTGCCTGGAGTACCGGGACTAGCGGGGGTTACCTCGAGCAGTTCTTC.

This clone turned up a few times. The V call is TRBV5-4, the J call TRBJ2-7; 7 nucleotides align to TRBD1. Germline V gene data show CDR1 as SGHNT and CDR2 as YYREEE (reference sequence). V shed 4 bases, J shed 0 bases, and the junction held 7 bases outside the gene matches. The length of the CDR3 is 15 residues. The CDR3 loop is CASSDEGAGSYEQYF. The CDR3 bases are TGTGCCAGCAGCGACGAGGGGGCCGGCTCCTACGAGCAGTACTTC.

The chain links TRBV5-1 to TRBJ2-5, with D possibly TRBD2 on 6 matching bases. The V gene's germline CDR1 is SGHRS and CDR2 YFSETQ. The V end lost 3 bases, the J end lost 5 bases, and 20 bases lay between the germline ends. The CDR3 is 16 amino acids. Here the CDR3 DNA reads TGCGCCAGCAGCTCTATCCCCCGACTAGGCCCCGAGACCCAGTACTTC. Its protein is CASSSIPRLGPETQYF. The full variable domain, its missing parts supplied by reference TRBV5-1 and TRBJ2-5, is KAGVTQTPRYLIKTRGQQVTLSCSPISGHRSVSWYQQTPGQGLQFLFEYFSETQRNKGNFPGRFSGRQFSNSRSEMNVSTLELGDSALYLCASSSIPRLGPETQYFGPGTRLLVL.